Listed below are T cell receptor beta chains from one sample, sequenced in a study of T cell responses to AZD1222 COVID-19 vaccine. Clones were sequenced by immunoSEQ multiplex PCR, and TCRdb holds only the in-frame ones, with some missing. The table lists about 130,000 clones, 88% of them singletons. Source: peripheral blood, taken on day 0 of AZD1222 vaccination. These receptors came from an adult in good health. Both conserved end residues are part of each CDR3. Each record gives: V gene, J gene, clone size, D gene, CDR3 protein, CDR3 DNA. A D gene is named only where the DNA matches it firmly. Expanded clones get a size class; other rows say once, few or many, or leave the size out.

V: TRBV6-1; J: TRBJ1-1; size: -; D: -; CDR3: CASSEYTAMNTEAFF; DNA: TGTGCCAGCAGTGAATATACAGCGATGAACACTGAAGCTTTCTTT
V: TRBV29-1; J: TRBJ2-3; size: -; D: TRBD2; CDR3: CSVVGGSWGTQYF; DNA: TGCAGCGTTGTGGGAGGGTCGTGGGGTACGCAGTATTTT
V: TRBV24-1; J: TRBJ2-1; size: -; D: TRBD2; CDR3: CATSDIQAGDHNEQFF; DNA: TGTGCCACCAGTGACATTCAAGCGGGGGACCACAATGAGCAGTTCTTC
V: TRBV10-3; J: TRBJ2-7; size: -; D: -; CDR3: CAIRSAGASYEQYF; DNA: TGTGCCATCCGTTCGGCGGGGGCTTCCTACGAGCAGTACTTC
V: TRBV5-1; J: TRBJ2-5; size: -; D: TRBD2; CDR3: CASSLSASGGQETQYF; DNA: TGCGCCAGCAGCTTGTCGGCTAGCGGGGGCCAAGAGACCCAGTACTTC
V: TRBV12-3/TRBV12-4; J: TRBJ1-4; size: -; D: -; CDR3: CASSGDNEKLFF; DNA: TGTGCCAGCAGCGGGGATAATGAAAAACTGTTTTTT
V: TRBV4-2; J: TRBJ2-3; size: -; D: TRBD2; CDR3: CASSQVSGGGAIDTQYF; DNA: TGTGCCAGCAGCCAAGTTTCGGGCGGGGGGGCGATAGATACGCAGTATTTT
V: TRBV6-6; J: TRBJ1-5; size: -; D: TRBD1; CDR3: CASSQDRGRGQPQHF; DNA: TGTGCCAGCAGTCAGGACAGGGGGCGCGGTCAGCCCCAGCATTTT
V: TRBV19; J: TRBJ1-3; size: -; D: -; CDR3: CATAPGNTIYF; DNA: TGTGCCACCGCCCCGGGAAACACCATATATTTT
V: TRBV23-1; J: TRBJ2-7; size: -; D: -; CDR3: CASSQLNRVGEQYF; DNA: TGCGCCAGCAGTCAATTAAACAGGGTCGGCGAGCAGTACTTC
V: TRBV5-7; J: TRBJ1-2; size: -; D: TRBD1; CDR3: CASSPQGARRGYTF; DNA: TGTGCCAGCAGCCCCCAGGGGGCGCGCCGTGGCTACACCTTC
V: TRBV6-5; J: TRBJ1-6; size: once; D: -; CDR3: CASVTATSYNSPLHF; DNA: TGTGCCAGCGTCACGGCTACCTCCTATAATTCACCCCTCCACTTT
V: TRBV11-3; J: TRBJ1-6; size: -; D: TRBD1; CDR3: CASSLRPDRGISPLHF; DNA: TGTGCCAGCAGCCTCAGACCTGACAGGGGGATTTCACCCCTCCACTTT
V: TRBV27; J: TRBJ1-5; size: -; D: TRBD1; CDR3: CASSLGQDTSQPQHF; DNA: TGTGCCAGCAGCCTCGGACAGGATACCAGTCAGCCCCAGCATTTT
V: TRBV6-5; J: TRBJ1-3; size: -; D: -; CDR3: CASSTLEGAGNTIYF; DNA: TGTGCCAGCAGTACCCTGGAGGGCGCTGGAAACACCATATATTTT
V: TRBV4-2; J: TRBJ1-5; size: -; D: -; CDR3: CASSQDGPLQPQHF; DNA: TGTGCCAGCAGCCAAGATGGCCCCCTACAGCCCCAGCATTTT
V: TRBV19; J: TRBJ2-3; size: -; D: -; CDR3: CASIPGGGQTPDTQYF; DNA: TGTGCCAGTATCCCCGGCGGGGGCCAGACCCCAGATACGCAGTATTTT
V: TRBV11-2; J: TRBJ2-2; size: -; D: -; CDR3: CAVRSGDTGELFF; DNA: TGTGCAGTTAGGTCCGGTGACACCGGGGAGCTGTTTTTT
V: TRBV18; J: TRBJ2-5; size: -; D: -; CDR3: CASSPPRGETQYF; DNA: TGTGCCAGCTCACCACCGCGGGGAGAGACCCAGTACTTC
V: TRBV19; J: TRBJ1-1; size: once; D: TRBD1; CDR3: CASSITPGTGRSEAFF; DNA: TGTGCCAGTAGTATCACCCCCGGGACAGGGCGGTCTGAAGCTTTCTTT
V: TRBV7-6; J: TRBJ2-2; size: -; D: -; CDR3: CASRRTGTPAGELFF; DNA: TGTGCCAGCAGGCGTACAGGGACCCCGGCCGGGGAGCTGTTTTTT
V: TRBV4-2; J: TRBJ2-2; size: -; D: TRBD2; CDR3: CASSPTSGTNTGELFF; DNA: TGTGCCAGCAGCCCAACTAGCGGGACGAACACCGGGGAGCTGTTTTTT
V: TRBV6-4; J: TRBJ1-1; size: -; D: -; CDR3: CASSDPHPGRVKEGTEAFF; DNA: TGTGCCAGCAGTGACCCCCACCCCGGCAGGGTTAAGGAAGGGACTGAAGCTTTCTTT
V: TRBV28; J: TRBJ2-7; size: -; D: TRBD1; CDR3: CASSLPGQGTNF; DNA: TGTGCCAGCAGTTTACCCGGACAGGGGACGAACTTC
V: TRBV7-8; J: TRBJ1-1; size: -; D: -; CDR3: CASSSILGPRAPQAFF; DNA: TGTGCCAGCAGCTCCATTCTAGGCCCTCGGGCCCCGCAAGCTTTCTTT
V: TRBV15; J: TRBJ2-7; size: -; D: -; CDR3: CATSRDRRFDSYEQYF; DNA: TGTGCCACCAGCAGAGATCGGCGATTTGATTCCTACGAGCAGTACTTC
V: TRBV27; J: TRBJ2-5; size: -; D: TRBD2; CDR3: CASSLLAAGGGETQYF; DNA: TGTGCCAGCAGTTTACTCGCGGCGGGAGGGGGGGAGACCCAGTACTTC
V: TRBV6-1; J: TRBJ2-1; size: -; D: TRBD1; CDR3: CASSELGQRAEQFF; DNA: TGTGCCAGCAGTGAATTGGGACAGAGGGCAGAGCAGTTCTTC
V: TRBV4-1; J: TRBJ2-5; size: -; D: TRBD1; CDR3: CASSTGVQETQYF; DNA: TGCGCCAGCAGCACAGGGGTTCAAGAGACCCAGTACTTC
V: TRBV27; J: TRBJ1-1; size: -; D: -; CDR3: CASSLSAGSTEAFF; DNA: TGTGCCAGCAGTTTATCAGCAGGGTCCACTGAAGCTTTCTTT
V: TRBV5-8; J: TRBJ1-2; size: -; D: -; CDR3: CASSLGARGLFGYTF; DNA: TGTGCCAGCAGCTTGGGGGCCAGGGGATTATTTGGCTACACCTTC
V: TRBV3-1/TRBV3-2; J: TRBJ2-3; size: once; D: TRBD2; CDR3: CASSHQRELADTQYF; DNA: TGTGCCAGCAGCCACCAGCGGGAGTTAGCAGATACGCAGTATTTT
V: TRBV12-3/TRBV12-4; J: TRBJ2-1; size: -; D: -; CDR3: CASSLASLNEQFF; DNA: TGTGCCAGCAGTTTGGCTAGTCTCAATGAGCAGTTCTTC
V: TRBV5-1; J: TRBJ2-3; size: once; D: -; CDR3: CASSLTRDTQYF; DNA: TGCGCCAGCAGCTTGACCCGGGATACGCAGTATTTT
V: TRBV4-2; J: TRBJ1-1; size: -; D: -; CDR3: CASSQPGRSEAFF; DNA: TGTGCCAGCAGCCAACCGGGACGATCGGAAGCTTTCTTT
V: TRBV15; J: TRBJ1-1; size: -; D: TRBD1; CDR3: CATDRGQNTEAFF; DNA: TGTGCCACGGACAGGGGGCAGAACACTGAAGCTTTCTTT
V: TRBV5-1; J: TRBJ2-7; size: -; D: -; CDR3: CASRITGTPQNEQYF; DNA: TGCGCCAGCAGGATAACCGGGACCCCCCAAAACGAGCAGTACTTC
V: TRBV7-2; J: TRBJ2-7; size: -; D: TRBD2; CDR3: CASSLAAGDSYEQYF; DNA: TGTGCCAGCAGCTTAGCAGCGGGAGATTCCTACGAGCAGTACTTC
V: TRBV5-5; J: TRBJ2-7; size: -; D: -; CDR3: CASSPGTYEQYF; DNA: TGTGCCAGCAGCCCGGGGACCTACGAGCAGTACTTC
V: TRBV6-5; J: TRBJ1-2; size: -; D: -; CDR3: CASSPGGGGYGYTF; DNA: TGTGCCAGCAGCCCCGGGGGGGGTGGCTATGGCTACACCTTC
V: TRBV6-5; J: TRBJ2-1; size: -; D: -; CDR3: CASSWRAYNEQFF; DNA: TGTGCCAGCAGTTGGCGGGCCTACAATGAGCAGTTCTTC
V: TRBV19; J: TRBJ1-4; size: -; D: -; CDR3: CASSRRWDNEKLFF; DNA: TGTGCCAGTAGTAGGCGGTGGGATAATGAAAAACTGTTTTTT
V: TRBV7-3; J: TRBJ1-6; size: once; D: -; CDR3: CASSLTMWSPLHF; DNA: TGTGCCAGCAGCTTAACGATGTGGTCACCCCTCCACTTT
V: TRBV29-1; J: TRBJ2-1; size: -; D: -; CDR3: CSVERGANEQFF; DNA: TGCAGCGTTGAAAGGGGCGCGAATGAGCAGTTCTTC
V: TRBV2; J: TRBJ2-3; size: -; D: -; CDR3: CALTRGVFGGTDTQYF; DNA: TGTGCCTTAACACGAGGGGTTTTCGGTGGCACAGATACGCAGTATTTT
V: TRBV7-9; J: TRBJ2-6; size: -; D: -; CDR3: CASSPGSGANVLTF; DNA: TGTGCCAGCAGCCCGGGCTCTGGGGCCAACGTCCTGACTTTC
V: TRBV29-1; J: TRBJ2-7; size: -; D: TRBD1; CDR3: CSVHPGGGYEQYF; DNA: TGCAGCGTTCACCCAGGGGGCGGCTACGAGCAGTACTTC
V: TRBV19; J: TRBJ1-4; size: -; D: TRBD1; CDR3: CASSPTGVVEKLFF; DNA: TGTGCCAGTAGTCCGACAGGGGTGGTCGAAAAACTGTTTTTT
V: TRBV9; J: TRBJ2-3; size: -; D: -; CDR3: CASSVEGAETDTQYF; DNA: TGTGCCAGCAGCGTAGAAGGGGCTGAAACAGATACGCAGTATTTT
V: TRBV14; J: TRBJ1-4; size: once; D: TRBD1; CDR3: CASSQVQGALSEKLFF; DNA: TGTGCCAGCAGCCAAGTCCAGGGGGCGCTTAGCGAAAAACTGTTTTTT